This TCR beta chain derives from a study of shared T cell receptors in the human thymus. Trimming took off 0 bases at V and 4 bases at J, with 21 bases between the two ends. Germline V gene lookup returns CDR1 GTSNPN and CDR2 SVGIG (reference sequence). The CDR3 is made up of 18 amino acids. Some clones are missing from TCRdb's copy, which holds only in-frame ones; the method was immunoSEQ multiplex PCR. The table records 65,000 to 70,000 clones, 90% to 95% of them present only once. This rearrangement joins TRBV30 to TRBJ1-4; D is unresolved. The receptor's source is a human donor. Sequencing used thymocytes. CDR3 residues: CAWSVCPRKVIYNEKLFF. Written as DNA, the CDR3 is TGTGCCTGGAGTGTATGTCCAAGGAAGGTTATCTATAATGAAAAACTGTTTTTT.